Following are 29 T cell receptor beta chains from one sample sequenced in a study of cytotoxic CD8 clonotypes in ibrutinib-treated CLL. Assay: immunoSEQ multiplex PCR; the TCRdb copy retains only in-frame clones and omits some. The sample consists of more than 9,500 clones, 60% to 80% of them appearing once. The specimen was PBMCs, collected before ibrutinib treatment. These receptors all come from a human donor with chronic lymphocytic leukemia.

The chain uses TRBV19 and TRBJ2-2, with D maybe TRBD2 (6 bases). CDR3 size: 16 residues. Germline V gene lookup returns CDR1 LNHDA and CDR2 SQIVND (reference sequence). V was shortened by 5 bases and J by 3 bases, with 16 bases between the two germline ends. CDR3 residues: CASSPPKSGHTGELFF. In DNA, the CDR3 is TGTGCCAGTAGTCCTCCGAAAAGCGGGCACACCGGGGAGCTGTTTTTT.

The sample holds a few counts of this clone. V gene TRBV7-2 combines with J gene TRBJ1-5; 9 nucleotides agree with TRBD1. Germline CDR1 is SGHTA and CDR2 is FQGNSA. The V gene end was trimmed by 1 base and the J gene end by 1 base; junction bases not matched to a gene: 5. The CDR3 totals 17 residues. The CDR3 sequence: CASSLGWTGVSNQPQHF. The CDR3 coding sequence is TGTGCCAGCAGCTTAGGGTGGACAGGGGTCAGCAATCAGCCCCAGCATTTT.

This clone occurred a few times. The chain carries TRBV7-2 and TRBJ1-3; D gene uncertain. Germline values: CDR1 SGHTA, CDR2 FQGNSA. V lost 0 bases to trimming and J lost 1 base, with 4 bases between them. The CDR3 is made up of 14 amino acids. The CDR3 loop reads CASSLAGSGNTIYF. In DNA, the CDR3 is TGTGCCAGCAGCTTAGCAGGGTCTGGAAACACCATATATTTT.

CDR3 residues: CASSQVIAKDRAKNIQYF. The CDR3 DNA reads as TGCGCCAGCAGCCAAGTTATCGCCAAGGACAGGGCCAAAAACATTCAGTACTTC. V usage is TRBV4-1 and J usage is TRBJ2-4, with 7 nucleotides matching TRBD1. The CDR3 length is 18 residues. The germline gives CDR1 MGHRA, CDR2 YSYEKL. V shed 1 base, J shed 1 base, and the junction held 10 bases outside the gene matches.

J is TRBJ1-2 and V is TRBV18, with D uncertain. The germline V and J ends were trimmed by 6 bases and 3 bases, with 11 bases remaining between them. The germline gives CDR1 KGHSH, CDR2 LQKENI. The length of the CDR3 is 13 residues. This CDR3 reads CASSPGVYYGYTF. The CDR3 nucleotides read TGTGCCAGCTCGCCAGGAGTTTACTATGGCTACACCTTC. The full variable domain, its missing parts supplied by reference TRBV18 and TRBJ1-2, is NAGVMQNPRHLVRRRGQEARLRCSPMKGHSHVYWYRQLPEEGLKFMVYLQKENIIDESGMPKERFSAEFPKEGPSILRIQQVVRGDSAAYFCASSPGVYYGYTFGSGTRLTVV.

V is TRBV28 and J is TRBJ2-7; 8 nucleotides align to TRBD2. Germline V gene data show CDR1 as MDHEN and CDR2 as SYDVKM. The trim removed 5 bases at V and 4 bases at J, leaving 7 bases unmatched. The CDR3 runs 14 residues. For the CDR3, the DNA is TGTGCCAGCAGTGACATGGGACTAGTTTACGAGCAGTACTTC. Its protein product is CASSDMGLVYEQYF.

The chain combines TRBV30 with TRBJ1-3; D perhaps matches TRBD1 (6 bases). This CDR3 contains 15 residues. From germline, CDR1 is GTSNPN and CDR2 SVGIG (reference sequence). Trimming pared 4 bases from V and 3 bases from J, leaving 16 bases between. CDR3 residues: CAWISPRGYGNTIYF. CDR3 coding DNA: TGTGCCTGGATTTCGCCCAGGGGCTATGGAAACACCATATATTTT.

CDR3 loop: CASSLVSGGSTEAFF. For the CDR3, the DNA is TGTGCCAGCAGCTTAGTCTCGGGGGGAAGCACTGAAGCTTTCTTT. This sequence joins TRBV7-2 and TRBJ1-1, with a weak D call TRBD1 (5 bases). Trimming stripped 1 base from V and 4 bases from J, with 13 bases between. Germline values: CDR1 SGHTA, CDR2 FQGNSA. CDR3 length: 15 residues.

V usage is TRBV6-1 and J usage is TRBJ2-7; 7 positions match TRBD2. The CDR3 runs to 13 residues. Per germline, CDR1 MNHNS and CDR2 SASEGT. V was pared by 6 bases and J by 2 bases, with 4 bases of the junction left unmatched. The CDR3, as DNA: TGTGCCAGCAGCCTCGGGGGGACCTACGAGCAGTACTTC. Residues: CASSLGGTYEQYF.

This clone was recorded once. The J gene is TRBJ1-2, the V gene TRBV5-6; 9 bases match TRBD1. V lost 7 bases and J lost 4; bases outside the gene matches: 14. CDR1 and CDR2 from the germline V gene are SGHDT and YYEEEE. This CDR3 contains 16 residues. The CDR3 loop is CASGRPGQGAGYGYTF. The CDR3 nucleotides read TGTGCCAGCGGAAGACCGGGACAGGGAGCGGGCTATGGCTACACCTTC.

The V gene is TRBV18, the J gene TRBJ1-1, with D unclear. The germline V gene encodes CDR1 KGHSH and CDR2 LQKENI. The length of the CDR3 is 16 residues. V gave up 2 bases and J gave up 4 bases, with 17 bases separating them. CDR3 DNA: TGTGCCAGCTCACCATTAGAGGTACGGGAAGGCACTGAAGCTTTCTTT. Protein: CASSPLEVREGTEAFF.

The chain links TRBV4-3 to TRBJ2-1; 9 nucleotides align to TRBD2. Germline CDR1 reads LGHNA; CDR2 reads YSLEER. The CDR3 runs 14 residues. V shed 1 base, J shed 13 bases, and the junction held 8 bases outside the gene matches. CDR3 region: CASSQADGGGGQFF. CDR3 DNA: TGCGCCAGCAGCCAAGCAGATGGCGGGGGGGGTCAGTTCTTC.

The rearrangement uses TRBV7-9 and TRBJ2-5, with TRBD2 as a possible D gene (5 bases). The CDR3 covers 16 residues. Looked up from germline, CDR1 is SEHNR and CDR2 is FQNEAQ (reference sequence). Trimming left V 3 bases short and J 2 bases short, with 16 bases between. Written as DNA, the CDR3 is TGTGCCAGCAGCTTTAAGGTGTCCGGGATTCAAGAGACCCAGTACTTC. The encoded protein is CASSFKVSGIQETQYF.

This sequence joins TRBV11-2 and TRBJ2-2; unclear D gene. This CDR3 has 14 residues. The V end lost 2 bases, the J end lost 6 bases, and 10 bases lay between the germline ends. Germline V gene data show CDR1 as SGHAT and CDR2 as FQNNGV. CDR3 nucleotide sequence: TGTGCCAGCAGCTTACCTATCCACTCCGGGGAGCTGTTTTTT. Residues: CASSLPIHSGELFF.

The chain recombines TRBV7-2 with TRBJ2-5, with D perhaps TRBD2 (7 bases). V shed 1 base and J shed 5 bases, with 14 bases lying between them. The CDR3 has 15 residues. Germline lookup yields CDR1 SGHTA and CDR2 FQGNSA. CDR3 residues: CASSLVLARGETQYF. CDR3 nucleotide sequence: TGTGCCAGCAGCTTAGTACTAGCGAGGGGGGAGACCCAGTACTTC.

The chain couples TRBV28 to TRBJ2-1, with D possibly being TRBD1 (7 bases). The CDR3 loop spans 16 amino acids. Trimming cost V 6 bases and J 9 bases, with 24 bases left between them. Germline CDR1 is MDHEN and CDR2 is SYDVKM. The CDR3 protein is CASRGGTVQRMGEQFF. For the CDR3, the DNA is TGTGCCAGCAGGGGCGGGACAGTCCAGCGCATGGGTGAGCAGTTCTTC. The whole variable domain, remainder taken from reference TRBV28 and TRBJ2-1, is DVKVTQSSRYLVKRTGEKVFLECVQDMDHENMFWYRQDPGLGLRLIYFSYDVKMKEKGDIPEGYSVSREKKERFSLILESASTNQTSMYLCASRGGTVQRMGEQFFGPGTRLTVL.

This clone was counted only a few times. This chain connects TRBV19 to TRBJ1-3; no reliable D call. Trimming shortened V by 10 bases and J by 0 bases, and 13 bases separated the two germline ends. In germline, CDR1 is LNHDA, CDR2 SQIVND (reference sequence). The CDR3 sequence is 14 residues long. The CDR3 loop reads CATERGSSGNTIYF. The DNA of the CDR3 is TGTGCCACGGAGCGCGGTTCCTCTGGAAACACCATATATTTT.

Remarks on this clone: A read error is likely here: a far larger clone is one base away. The chain uses TRBV5-6 and TRBJ1-1; the D gene is possibly TRBD1 (5 bases). This CDR3 contains 15 residues. V was cut by 5 bases and J by 0 bases, with 14 bases left in between. Per germline, CDR1 SGHDT and CDR2 YYEEEE. The CDR3 sequence: CASRAGSYMNTEAFF. CDR3 coding DNA: TGTGCCAGCAGGGCAGGGTCCTATATGAACACTGAAGCTTTCTTT.

This clone appeared a single time. The V and J genes are TRBV11-2 and TRBJ1-1; tentative D call: TRBD1 (5 bases). Germline CDR1 reads SGHAT; CDR2 reads FQNNGV. V was cut by 1 base and J by 6 bases, with 12 bases left in between. CDR3 size: 14 residues. As DNA, the CDR3 is TGTGCCAGCAGCTTAGCCCCAGGGAGGGCTGAAGCTTTCTTT. Protein product: CASSLAPGRAEAFF.

The gene calls are TRBV27 and TRBJ1-6; weak D call: TRBD1 (6 bases). Trimming pared 2 bases from V and 8 bases from J, leaving 13 bases between. There are 15 residues in the CDR3. The germline CDR1 and CDR2 sequences are MNHEY and SMNVEV (reference sequence). Here the CDR3 reads CASSLRAGVYSPLHF. CDR3 nucleotides: TGTGCCAGCAGTTTAAGGGCAGGGGTTTATTCACCCCTCCACTTT.

This chain links TRBV11-1 with TRBJ2-7; possibly TRBD1 or TRBD2 for D (7 bases each). Looked up from germline, CDR1 is SGHAT and CDR2 is FQDESV (reference sequence). The CDR3 covers 13 residues. V lost 7 bases, J lost 6 bases, and 16 bases lay in between. Here the CDR3 DNA reads TGTGCCAGCACTCTCACCAGGGGGGGCGAGCAGTACTTC. Translating gives CASTLTRGGEQYF.

The CDR3 protein is CASSFRGGGETQYF. CDR3 nucleotide sequence: TGTGCCAGCAGCTTTCGAGGAGGGGGGGAGACCCAGTACTTC. This chain uses TRBV7-9 with TRBJ2-5; the D call may be TRBD1 or TRBD2 (6 bases each). V gave up 3 bases and J gave up 5 bases, with 13 bases separating them. CDR1 and CDR2 (germline): SEHNR, FQNEAQ (reference sequence). The CDR3 is 14 amino acids.

The V and J genes are TRBV10-3 and TRBJ2-2; 8 positions agree with TRBD1. V shed 4 bases, J shed 3 bases, and the junction held 4 bases outside the gene matches. Germline loops: CDR1 ENHRY, CDR2 SYGVKD. The CDR3 has 15 residues. CDR3 in DNA: TGTGCCATCAGTGGCCCGGGACAGGACACCGGGGAGCTGTTTTTT. This translates into CAISGPGQDTGELFF.

V and J are TRBV4-3 and TRBJ2-5, with D perhaps matching TRBD1 or TRBD2 (5 bases each). Between the trimmed V and J ends, which lost 1 base and 1 base, there was a span of 13 bases. The germline V gene has CDR1 LGHNA and CDR2 YSLEER. This CDR3 spans 16 amino acids. The DNA of the CDR3 is TGCGCCAGCAGCCAAGGGGTTCCGGGGCCCCAAGAGACCCAGTACTTC. It yields the protein CASSQGVPGPQETQYF.

The rearrangement uses TRBV7-2 and TRBJ2-5, with D tentatively TRBD1 or TRBD2 (7 bases each). V was cut by 5 bases and J by 4 bases, with 14 bases left in between. This CDR3 has 14 amino acids. Germline CDR1 SGHTA, CDR2 FQGNSA. The CDR3 reads CASSSRGGRETQYF. The CDR3 DNA sequence: TGTGCCAGCAGCAGCAGGGGGGGTCGAGAGACCCAGTACTTC.

The chain has TRBV7-3 and TRBJ1-1, with D unclear. CDR1 and CDR2 from the germline V gene are SGHTA and FQGTGA. This CDR3 is built from 13 residues. Trimming stripped 6 bases from V and 1 base from J, with 9 bases between. The CDR3 protein is CASRGNQNTEAFF. The CDR3 DNA is TGTGCCAGCAGGGGGAATCAGAACACTGAAGCTTTCTTT.

This clone has more than one count but fewer than ten. V usage is TRBV9 and J usage is TRBJ2-1, with D possibly being TRBD2 (6 bases). The germline V and J ends were trimmed by 0 bases and 7 bases, with 14 bases remaining between them. This CDR3 spans 15 amino acids. Germline V gene data show CDR1 as SGDLS and CDR2 as YYNGEE. CDR3 in DNA: TGTGCCAGCAGCGTAGAGGGACTGGCGGAGAATGAGCAGTTCTTC. It translates to CASSVEGLAENEQFF.

The chain is built from TRBV9 and TRBJ2-7, with TRBD1 matching 7 bases. Germline assignment: CDR1 SGDLS and CDR2 YYNGEE. V shed 4 bases and J 2 bases; nucleotides not matched to a gene: 3. This CDR3 has 13 residues. In DNA form, the CDR3 reads TGTGCCAGCAGCCCCCAGGGGGCCTACGAGCAGTACTTC. Its protein product is CASSPQGAYEQYF.

J is TRBJ2-2 and V is TRBV7-3; TRBD2 matches 7 bases. The CDR3 has 13 residues. Germline lookup yields CDR1 SGHTA and CDR2 FQGTGA. Unmatched junction bases numbered 3, after V lost 4 bases and J lost 7 bases. CDR3 loop: CASSSSSGGELFF. The CDR3 bases are TGTGCCAGCAGCTCCTCTAGCGGCGGGGAGCTGTTTTTT.